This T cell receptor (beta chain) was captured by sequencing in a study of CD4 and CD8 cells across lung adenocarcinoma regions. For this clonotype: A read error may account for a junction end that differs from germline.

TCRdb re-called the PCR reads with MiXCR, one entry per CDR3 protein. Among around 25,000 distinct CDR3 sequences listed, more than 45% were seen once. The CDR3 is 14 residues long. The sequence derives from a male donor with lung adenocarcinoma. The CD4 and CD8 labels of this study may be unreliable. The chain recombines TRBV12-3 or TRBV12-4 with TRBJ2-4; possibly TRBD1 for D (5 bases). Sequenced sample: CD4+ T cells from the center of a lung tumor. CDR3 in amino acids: CASRGRGAKNMQYF. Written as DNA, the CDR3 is TGTGCCAGCAGGGGGCGCGGAGCCAAAAACATGCAGTACTTC.